A single sample gave rise to the 22 T cell receptor beta chains below, sequenced in a study of response to subunit inactivated influenza vaccine. TCRdb redid the calling of the RT-PCR reads with MiXCR, one entry per CDR3 protein. The sample carries 800,000 or so distinct CDR3 sequences, about 20% recorded once. The specimen was PBMCs from blood, collected 5 days after vaccination. All receptors come from a man aged 50-60 years who received an inactivated influenza vaccine.

This chain links TRBV6-1 with TRBJ2-3; D is possibly TRBD1 (6 bases). CDR1 MNHNS and CDR2 SASEGT come from the germline V gene. V shed 5 bases and J shed 4 bases, with 16 bases lying between them. This CDR3 region has 15 residues. The CDR3 DNA is TGTGCCAGCAGTCCGGTGGGGGCTAGGGCAGATACGCAGTATTTT. Its translation is CASSPVGARADTQYF.

This clonotype occurred a few times. J is TRBJ2-5 and V is TRBV20-1; the match to TRBD1 covers 9 bases. This CDR3 has 15 residues. V lost 3 bases and J lost 2; bases outside the gene matches: 7. Germline lookup yields CDR1 DFQATT and CDR2 SNEGSKA (reference sequence). CDR3 in DNA: TGCAGTGCTAGGGGGGGGACAGGGACGCAAGAGACCCAGTACTTC. This translates into CSARGGTGTQETQYF.

V gene TRBV7-2 combines with J gene TRBJ1-1; TRBD1 matches at 9 bases. Germline V lookup: CDR1 SGHTA, CDR2 FQGNSA. V was pared by 5 bases and J by 4 bases, with 8 bases of the junction left unmatched. The CDR3 is made up of 15 amino acids. For the CDR3, the DNA is TGTGCCAGCAGCCCCACAGGGGGCGATCTCACTGAAGCTTTCTTT. Protein product: CASSPTGGDLTEAFF.

The chain links TRBV12-3 or TRBV12-4 to TRBJ2-7; a weak D match, TRBD1 (5 bases). Trimming took 7 bases from V and 3 from J, leaving 16 bases between them. CDR3 length equals 14 residues. The CDR3: CASTTPGQLYEQYF. The CDR3 DNA sequence: TGTGCCAGCACTACCCCAGGGCAACTCTACGAGCAGTACTTC.

This clonotype was seen a few times. V and J are TRBV12-3 or TRBV12-4 and TRBJ1-2, with a tentative D call TRBD1 (6 bases). This CDR3 contains 12 residues. Trimming left V 4 bases short and J 8 bases short, with 11 bases between. The CDR3 sequence is CASSSQGWGYTF. The DNA for the CDR3 is TGTGCCAGCAGTTCGCAGGGGTGGGGCTACACCTTC.

The chain links TRBV20-1 to TRBJ2-5, with 8 nucleotides matching TRBD1. The V and J ends lost 6 bases and 5 bases, in that order; junction bases with no gene match: 8. Germline CDR1 reads DFQATT; CDR2 reads SNEGSKA (reference sequence). There are 13 residues in the CDR3. The CDR3 loop reads CSAYAGGAETQYF. In DNA, the CDR3 is TGCAGTGCCTACGCAGGGGGCGCGGAGACCCAGTACTTC.

This rearrangement joins TRBV24-1 to TRBJ2-1; 7 positions agree with TRBD1. Germline V gene lookup returns CDR1 KGHDR and CDR2 SFDVKD. The CDR3 runs 16 residues. With V trimmed by 5 bases and J by 3 bases, 9 bases remained unmatched. CDR3 sequence (DNA): TGTGCCACCAGTGGCATACAGGGGAACGGCTACAATGAGCAGTTCTTC. It specifies CATSGIQGNGYNEQFF.

J is TRBJ1-4 and V is TRBV5-1; D ambiguous. The V gene's germline CDR1 is SGHRS and CDR2 YFSETQ. V lost 4 bases to trimming and J lost 6 bases, with 16 bases between them. The CDR3 totals 15 residues. The CDR3 bases are TGCGCCAGCAGCCCCAAAGGAACGGGTTATGAAAAACTGTTTTTT. Its translation is CASSPKGTGYEKLFF.

This clonotype has at least ten counts. The gene calls are TRBV29-1 and TRBJ1-3, with unresolved D. V was cut by 2 bases and J by 2 bases, with 4 bases left in between. Germline V gene sequence: CDR1 SQVTM, CDR2 ANQGSEA. This CDR3 is 12 amino acids long. CDR3 coding DNA: TGCAGCGTTGAACTGGCTGGAAACACCATATATTTT. Translating gives CSVELAGNTIYF.

The rearrangement links TRBV29-1 to TRBJ2-1, with TRBD2 matching over 12 bases. This CDR3 comprises 13 residues. Germline trimming cut 5 bases from V and 10 bases from J; bases unmatched to any gene: 6. Germline V gene sequence: CDR1 SQVTM, CDR2 ANQGSEA. The CDR3 sequence is CSVTRTSGNEQFF. As DNA, the CDR3 is TGCAGCGTTACCCGGACTAGCGGGAACGAGCAGTTCTTC.

This clonotype was detected only a few times. V is TRBV12-3 or TRBV12-4 and J is TRBJ2-3, with D perhaps matching TRBD2 (6 bases). The CDR3 is 13 amino acids. V was pared by 11 bases and J by 1 base, with 13 bases between. The CDR3 here is CASEPSGTDTQYF. The CDR3 nucleotides read TGTGCCTCCGAGCCTAGCGGCACAGATACGCAGTATTTT.

V is TRBV5-1 and J is TRBJ2-5, with 8 bases matching TRBD2. Germline trimming cut 2 bases from V and 3 bases from J; bases unmatched to any gene: 0. This CDR3 spans 13 amino acids. The V gene's germline CDR1 is SGHRS and CDR2 YFSETQ. CDR3 sequence (DNA): TGCGCCAGCAGCTTCGGGGGGGAAGAGACCCAGTACTTC. Encoded protein: CASSFGGEETQYF.

This clonotype was counted a few times. The V call is TRBV6-6, the J call TRBJ2-1; TRBD2 might be the D (5 bases). Germline assignment: CDR1 MNHNY and CDR2 SVGAGI (reference sequence). The V end lost 0 bases, the J end lost 6 bases, and 6 bases lay between the germline ends. This CDR3 comprises 13 residues. CDR3 region: CASSYSLANEQFF. CDR3 bases: TGTGCCAGCAGTTACTCGCTAGCCAATGAGCAGTTCTTC.

In its sample, this clonotype was seen a few times. The rearrangement links TRBV29-1 to TRBJ2-3; D ambiguous. The CDR3 covers 12 residues. Per germline, CDR1 SQVTM and CDR2 ANQGSEA. V lost 3 bases to trimming and J lost 0 bases, with 4 bases between them. The CDR3 bases are TGCAGCGTTGATGCGAGCACAGATACGCAGTATTTT. This translates into CSVDASTDTQYF.

The rearrangement uses TRBV29-1 and TRBJ2-7; 8 bases agree with TRBD1. The CDR3 is made up of 13 amino acids. The junction had 6 bases not matched to a gene; V was cut back by 5 bases and J by 3 bases. Germline CDR1 is SQVTM and CDR2 is ANQGSEA. The DNA for the CDR3 is TGCAGCGTTCAACAGGGGGAATACTACGAGCAGTACTTC. It translates to CSVQQGEYYEQYF.

DNA for the CDR3: TGTGCCAGCAGCAAAGTGTTTAAGGCTAGCAATCAGCCCCAGCATTTT. Amino acids: CASSKVFKASNQPQHF. This chain joins TRBV21-1 and TRBJ1-5. TRBV21-1 is a listed pseudogene. The CDR3 runs to 16 residues.

This clonotype was counted between two and nine times. The CDR3 sequence is CASAPGTANYGYTF. The CDR3 DNA follows: TGTGCCAGCGCCCCCGGGACAGCTAACTATGGCTACACCTTC. V usage is TRBV7-2 and J usage is TRBJ1-2, with TRBD1 identical over 7 bases. The CDR3 extends over 14 amino acids. V shed 8 bases and J 0 bases; nucleotides not matched to a gene: 6. Germline lookup yields CDR1 SGHTA and CDR2 FQGNSA.

This sequence joins TRBV11-2 and TRBJ1-3, with D perhaps TRBD1 (6 bases). The V gene's germline CDR1 is SGHAT and CDR2 FQNNGV. CDR3 length: 18 amino acids. The V and J ends lost 3 bases and 2 bases respectively, with 20 bases between them. In nucleotides, the CDR3 is TGTGCCAGCAGCTTGACCCTCACCAGGGGTTATACTGGAAACACCATATATTTT. It is translated as CASSLTLTRGYTGNTIYF.

The chain links TRBV6-5 to TRBJ2-7, with 10 bases aligning to TRBD1. Germline loops: CDR1 MNHEY, CDR2 SVGAGI. This CDR3 spans 18 amino acids. V dropped 3 bases and J dropped 4; count of bases not matched to a gene: 15. CDR3 sequence (DNA): TGTGCCAGCAGTTATTCTGCCACCCCGGGACAGGGGTTTTACGAGCAGTACTTC. The encoded protein is CASSYSATPGQGFYEQYF.

This clonotype was seen a few times. CDR3: CAISVKGGADTQYF. As DNA, the CDR3 is TGTGCCATCAGTGTTAAGGGGGGGGCAGATACGCAGTATTTT. The genes are TRBV10-3 and TRBJ2-3; TRBD2 might be the D (7 bases). This CDR3 region has 14 residues. Germline V CDR1 and CDR2: ENHRY, SYGVKD. Trimming cost V 4 bases and J 4 bases, with 12 bases left between them.

This clonotype was picked up a small number of times. The chain couples TRBV20-1 to TRBJ2-3, with a weak D call TRBD2 (6 bases). This CDR3 region has 14 residues. The germline gives CDR1 DFQATT, CDR2 SNEGSKA (reference sequence). V lost 3 bases to trimming and J lost 5 bases, with 15 bases between them. The CDR3 DNA sequence: TGCAGTGCTAGGGATCCCAGAGCGGGAGATACGCAGTATTTT. Amino acids: CSARDPRAGDTQYF.

The chain joins TRBV5-1 to TRBJ2-5; weak D call: TRBD1 (6 bases). The V gene lost 0 bases and the J gene lost 5 bases, with 17 bases spanning the gap. Germline CDR1 SGHRS, CDR2 YFSETQ. The length of the CDR3 is 16 residues. The CDR3 here is CASSLATGTWMETQYF. CDR3 sequence (DNA): TGCGCCAGCAGCTTGGCGACAGGTACCTGGATGGAGACCCAGTACTTC.